The entry below describes one T cell receptor (beta chain). This receptor's antigen is unknown. No much larger clonotype is one base removed from it; base qualities were not supplied. Other nucleotide sequences in the sample specify the same CDR3. Donors were healthy HIV-negative adults with no recently reported acute infections or vaccinations. Every donor was a Caucasian adult residing in Nashville, Tennessee, USA. CD4+ T cells were enriched through magnetic negative selection, after which naive cells were positively selected on CD45RA and the remaining negative fraction served as the memory subset. After blood collection by leukapheresis, PBMCs were isolated using Ficoll-Histopaque density gradient centrifugation and then cryopreserved in the vapor phase of liquid nitrogen. Analytical flow cytometry was used to check the purity and quantity of every magnetically sorted T cell population. Genomic DNA was isolated from each sorted fraction and quantified by UV absorbance on a Nanodrop 2000c.

These data originate in a study of shared clonotypes between healthy human individuals (dated by TCRdb to between 2020 and 2021). Background for the entire study: The cohort comprised a couple of women and three men aged 18 to 49 years. For each donor, CD4 naive and CD4 memory were each run on three plates, CD8 naive on two plates, and CD8 memory on one plate. To estimate repertoire size and how much clonotype sharing occurs between individuals, the study deeply sequenced the blood TCR repertoires of 4 to 6 healthy adults. To increase sequencing depth and limit assay-specific biases, TCR repertoire library preparation and sequencing were carried out by different laboratories using diverse techniques. Per donor, leukapheresis produced somewhere between about 0.8 and 9 billion PBMCs.

Using the deep immunoSEQ assay, TCR CDR3 regions were amplified from genomic DNA by multiplex PCR. Extracted genomic DNA from each cell subset was distributed evenly across all wells of several immunoSEQ 96-well plates, and each plate was treated as a replicate. For sorted subsets, around 200 ng genomic DNA, equal to some 30,000 T cell genomes, was loaded into each replicate PCR. The purified libraries were quantified using a Qubit 3.0 fluorometer, sized with a Bioanalyzer 2100, and then quantified again using the KAPA Library Quantification kit. Every immunoSEQ 96-well plate was sequenced on a separate single-read 150-cycle Illumina NextSeq 550 flow cell. The source study handled its data this way. Because the immunoSEQ output held only junctional sequences and lacked quality scores, the filtering could not match the filtering applied to full-length reads. To assign V/J genes and CDR3, sequences were annotated using PyIR, a Python wrapper for IgBLAST v1.9, with IMGT germline references. Reads were filtered out if the reads had weak V/J assignments (E-value above 1e-6), no CDR3, stop codons, out-of-frame junctions, or ambiguous translated residues. A V3J clonotype was defined by an identical inferred V gene, J gene, and CDR3 amino acid sequence. Percentage overlap between repertoires was calculated by dividing the number of shared unique clonotypes by the size of the smaller repertoire. Three approaches were used to assess repertoire richness: RTK rarefaction, the Chao1 estimator, and Recon v2.1 estimates of unobserved clonotypes. Generation probabilities were computed with OLGA for all TCRbeta clonotypes obtained by the gDNA method from several donors. The clones in this table, taken by TCRdb from immuneACCESS, are in-frame only. Not every clone is retained; where verified, under half of the shortfall comes from an unresolved V gene, and the cause of the rest is unknown. Clone size and V and J calls were adopted from that table, with D and trimming inferred from the DNA. Present in this sample are roughly 2,500,000 clones, approximately 93% of which were seen just once. The ten largest account for roughly 0.39% of the sample.

Paper-wide results and their limitations: Clonotypes shared by all four sorted-subset donors showed higher generation probabilities than non-shared clonotypes. Because the study included a small number of donors, the genetic and exposure-history diversity represented was limited. Sampling was limited to blood, and TCR repertoires in tissue likely differ from TCR repertoires in blood. Pairwise subsampling led to the expectation that sequencing depth would affect the degree of clonotype sharing among donors. Incomplete sequencing was indicated by rarefaction of sorted-subset datasets, despite the large sequencing depth. Approximately 5% of naive CD4, 3.5% of naive CD8, 2.3% of memory CD4, and approximately 0.4% of memory CD8 clonotypes were shared across a few donors. Estimated clonotype richness was generally larger for naive than for memory subsets.

Sequenced: naive CD4+ T cells from PBMCs. According to the study, the label for this sample's cell subset or site signals: CD45RA+ positively selected. The source of this sequence is a man aged 18 to 30 in good health. Some clones in this sample may be carry-over from other donors' samples.

CDR3 protein: CASSLGEALYNEQFF. The DNA sequence follows: TGCGCCAGCAGCTTGGGAGAGGCCCTCTACAATGAGCAGTTCTTC. The chain is encoded by TRBV5-1 joined to TRBJ2-1, with the D gene not confidently named. The germline V gene gives CDR1 as SGHRS and CDR2 as YFSETQ. V is shortened by 0 bases, J by 3 bases, and the region joining them spans 10 bases. Including the terminal cysteine and phenylalanine, the CDR3 comprises 15 residues. CDR3 DNA only is kept here, 45 bases in frame from base 1.